This T cell receptor (beta chain) is drawn from a study of tumor-infiltrating lymphocytes in primary liver carcinoma. Study at large: Sequencing of the samples generated roughly 3.5 to 7.13 million productive TCRbeta reads, with similar yields across tissue types.

Germline CDR1 and CDR2: MNHEY and SVGEGT. J gave up 13 bases and V 3 bases, and 19 bases lay outside the gene matches. There are 16 residues in the CDR3. Unsorted bulk tissue, about 17-33 mg of it, served as the source for co-extraction of RNA and DNA. Chronic HBV infection, which was untreated, was present in the patients. All tumor samples contained more than 80% viable tumor cells. TCR beta cDNA came from approximately 540 ng total RNA, primed with a constant-region primer. ARM-PCR, slightly modified, supplied the TCR beta libraries through three nested multiplex PCR rounds. A C-beta reverse primer and TRBV1-TRBV30 forward primers served in each of the first two PCR rounds, at ten to eleven cycles apiece. TCRdb re-called the multiplex PCR reads through MiXCR, storing one row per CDR3 protein. The table lists 80,000 or so distinct CDR3 sequences, 71% of them singletons.

The clonotype originates from a woman aged 60-70 years with primary liver carcinoma and hepatitis B virus infection. The sequencing input was liver tumor tissue from sampling region 4. This sample's subset: tumor region T4, right-lateral pole. This rearrangement joins TRBV6-2 or TRBV6-3 to TRBJ2-7, with 9 bases that match TRBD2. The CDR3 DNA reads TGTGCCAGCAGTTATAGCGGAAGCGGGAGGAGATACGAGCTATACTTC. Translation: CASSYSGSGRRYELYF.